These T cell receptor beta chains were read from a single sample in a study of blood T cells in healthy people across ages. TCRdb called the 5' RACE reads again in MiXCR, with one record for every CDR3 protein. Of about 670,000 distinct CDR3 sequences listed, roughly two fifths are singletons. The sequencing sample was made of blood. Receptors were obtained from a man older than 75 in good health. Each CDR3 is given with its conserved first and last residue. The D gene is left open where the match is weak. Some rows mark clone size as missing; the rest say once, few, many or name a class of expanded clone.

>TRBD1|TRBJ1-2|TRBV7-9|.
CASSSVTGYSGYTF
TGTGCCAGCAGCTCCGTGACAGGGTATTCGGGCTACACCTTC
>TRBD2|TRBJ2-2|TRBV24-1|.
CATSEEGGTGELFF
TGTGCCACCAGTGAAGAGGGAGGGACCGGGGAGCTGTTTTTT
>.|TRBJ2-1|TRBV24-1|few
CATSDLPFSPGEEQFF
TGTGCCACCAGTGATTTGCCTTTTTCTCCAGGGGAAGAGCAGTTCTTC
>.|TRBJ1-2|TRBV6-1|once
CASSEGGWDGYGYTF
TGTGCCAGCAGTGAAGGAGGTTGGGACGGTTATGGCTACACCTTC
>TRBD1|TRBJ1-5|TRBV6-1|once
CASILTGNQPQHF
TGTGCCAGCATTTTGACAGGGAATCAGCCCCAGCATTTT
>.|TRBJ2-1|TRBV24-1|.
CATSDEGERYNEQFF
TGTGCCACCAGTGACGAGGGGGAACGGTACAATGAGCAGTTCTTC
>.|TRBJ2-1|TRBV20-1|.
CSASREWSSYNEQFF
TGCAGTGCTAGTCGCGAGTGGAGCTCCTACAATGAGCAGTTCTTC
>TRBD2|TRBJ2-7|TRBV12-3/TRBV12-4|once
CASSVSGSPFEQYF
TGTGCCAGCAGTGTTAGCGGGAGCCCCTTCGAGCAGTACTTC
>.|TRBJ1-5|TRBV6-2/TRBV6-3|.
CASSYSIATWEGDSVKPQHF
TGTGCCAGCAGTTACTCGATTGCGACGTGGGAGGGGGACTCTGTAAAGCCCCAGCATTTT
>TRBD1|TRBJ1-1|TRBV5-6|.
CASSSGDDRGGSTEAFF
TGTGCCAGCAGCTCCGGAGACGACAGGGGGGGATCTACTGAAGCTTTCTTT
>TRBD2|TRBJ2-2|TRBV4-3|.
CASSQAPSGGNTGELFF
TGCGCCAGCAGCCAAGCCCCTAGCGGGGGCAACACCGGGGAGCTGTTTTTT
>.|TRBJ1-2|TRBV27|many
CASSSTGYGYTF
TGTGCCAGCAGTTCGACGGGATATGGCTACACCTTC
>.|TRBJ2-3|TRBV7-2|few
CASSLPRGRTDTQYF
TGTGCCAGCAGCCTCCCCCGGGGGCGGACAGATACGCAGTATTTT
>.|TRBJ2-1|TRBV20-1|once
CSASLGGVQETQFF
TGCAGTGCTAGTTTAGGGGGGGTACAAGAGACCCAGTTCTTC
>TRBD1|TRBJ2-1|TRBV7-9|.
CASSLSGTGGHWGEQFF
TGTGCCAGCAGCTTATCCGGGACAGGGGGTCATTGGGGTGAGCAGTTCTTC
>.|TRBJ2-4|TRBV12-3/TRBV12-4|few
CASSLTLRGGKNIQYF
TGTGCCAGCAGCCTGACTCTCCGTGGGGGCAAAAACATTCAGTACTTC
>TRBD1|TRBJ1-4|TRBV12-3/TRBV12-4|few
CASSFGARTGKEKLFF
TGTGCCAGCAGTTTTGGGGCACGGACAGGGAAGGAAAAACTGTTTTTT
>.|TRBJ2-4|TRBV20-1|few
CSATHRGNIQYF
TGCAGTGCAACCCATCGCGGAAACATTCAGTACTTC
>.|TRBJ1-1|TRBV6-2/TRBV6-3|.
CASSYGESEAFF
TGTGCCAGCAGTTACGGGGAATCTGAAGCTTTCTTT
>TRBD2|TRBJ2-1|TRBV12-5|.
CASARSGAGGRNEQFF
TGTGCTAGTGCCAGAAGCGGAGCGGGAGGAAGGAATGAGCAGTTCTTC
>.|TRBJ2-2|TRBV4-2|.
CASSQEASLLSGELFF
TGTGCCAGCAGCCAAGAGGCTAGCCTGTTAAGCGGGGAGCTGTTTTTT
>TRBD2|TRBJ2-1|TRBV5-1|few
CASGERGGFSYNEQFF
TGCGCCAGCGGGGAGCGGGGGGGCTTCTCCTACAATGAGCAGTTCTTC
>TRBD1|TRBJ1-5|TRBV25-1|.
CASSEGQGSQPQHF
TGTGCCAGCAGTGAAGGACAGGGGAGTCAGCCCCAGCATTTT
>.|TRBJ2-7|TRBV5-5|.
CASSLKGLYEQYF
TGTGCCAGCAGCTTGAAGGGTCTCTACGAGCAGTACTTC
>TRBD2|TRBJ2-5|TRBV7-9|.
CASSNTGLASGETQYF
TGTGCCAGCAGCAATACGGGACTAGCGTCGGGGGAGACCCAGTACTTC
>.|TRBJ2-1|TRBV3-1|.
CASSQKSASSYNEQFF
TGTGCCAGCAGCCAAAAAAGCGCTAGCTCCTACAATGAGCAGTTCTTC
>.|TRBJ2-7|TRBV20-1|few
CSASDPYEQYF
TGCAGTGCTAGTGATCCCTACGAGCAGTACTTC
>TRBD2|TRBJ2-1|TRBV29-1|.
CSVVSGDPYNEQFF
TGCAGCGTTGTTAGCGGGGACCCCTACAATGAGCAGTTCTTC
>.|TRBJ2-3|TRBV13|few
CASSSDRGPTQYF
TGTGCCAGCAGCTCTGACCGGGGGCCTACGCAGTATTTT
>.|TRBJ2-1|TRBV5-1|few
CASSSVQGSRYNEQFF
TGCGCCAGCAGCTCAGTCCAGGGGAGTCGGTACAATGAGCAGTTCTTC
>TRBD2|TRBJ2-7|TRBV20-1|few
CSARDQGRGGSYEQYF
TGCAGTGCTAGAGATCAGGGGCGGGGGGGCTCCTACGAGCAGTACTTC
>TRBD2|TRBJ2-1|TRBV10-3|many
CAIRGSGGLDEQFF
TGTGCCATCAGAGGTAGCGGGGGACTAGATGAGCAGTTCTTC
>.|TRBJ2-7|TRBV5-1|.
CASSLQDSYEQYF
TGCGCCAGTAGCTTACAGGACTCCTACGAGCAGTACTTC
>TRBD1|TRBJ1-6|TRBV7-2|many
CASSSSQGSYNSPLHF
TGTGCCAGCAGCTCCTCACAGGGGTCCTATAATTCACCCCTCCACTTT
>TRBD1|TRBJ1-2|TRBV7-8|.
CASTLNLQGMVYGYTF
TGTGCCAGCACCTTAAACCTACAGGGGATGGTCTATGGCTACACCTTC
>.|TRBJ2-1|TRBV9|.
CASSVEGQLVDEQFF
TGTGCCAGCAGCGTAGAAGGGCAGCTAGTCGATGAGCAGTTCTTC
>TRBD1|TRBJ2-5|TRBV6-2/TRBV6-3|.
CASSRAGGVETQYF
TGTGCCAGCAGCCGAGCAGGGGGTGTGGAGACCCAGTACTTC
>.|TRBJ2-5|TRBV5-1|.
CASSLALIQEQETQYF
TGCGCCAGCAGCTTGGCCTTGATTCAGGAGCAAGAGACCCAGTACTTC
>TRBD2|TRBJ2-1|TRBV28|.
CASSPVTSGLPRSQFF
TGTGCCAGCAGTCCGGTGACTAGCGGGCTTCCTCGATCGCAGTTCTTC
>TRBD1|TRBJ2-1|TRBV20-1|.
CSAGGDRGLNEQFF
TGCAGTGCTGGCGGGGACAGGGGTCTCAATGAGCAGTTCTTC
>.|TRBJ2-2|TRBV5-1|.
CASSAGVANTGELFF
TGCGCCAGCAGCGCAGGGGTGGCGAACACCGGGGAGCTGTTTTTT
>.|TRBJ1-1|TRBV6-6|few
CASRSSGGTLNTEAFF
TGTGCCAGCAGGTCTTCTGGGGGGACCTTAAACACTGAAGCTTTCTTT
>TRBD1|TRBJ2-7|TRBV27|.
CASSRDRAPIVDEQYF
TGTGCCAGCAGTAGAGACAGGGCTCCCATAGTGGACGAGCAGTACTTC
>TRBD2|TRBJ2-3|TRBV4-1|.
CASSQDGTSGGASTDTQYF
TGCGCCAGCAGCCAAGATGGGACTAGCGGGGGAGCTAGCACAGATACGCAGTATTTT
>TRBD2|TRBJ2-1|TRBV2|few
CATRAGGPPNEQFF
TGTGCCACCAGAGCGGGAGGGCCTCCCAATGAGCAGTTCTTC
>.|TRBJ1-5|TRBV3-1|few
CASSQGGPLQPQHF
TGTGCCAGCAGCCAAGGAGGTCCTCTTCAGCCCCAGCATTTT
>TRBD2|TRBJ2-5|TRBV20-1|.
CSAPSTGLAGGLQYF
TGCAGTGCTCCCTCCACGGGACTAGCGGGAGGTCTGCAGTACTTC
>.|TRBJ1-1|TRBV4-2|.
CASSRIGEYNKHNTEAFF
TGTGCCAGCAGCAGGATAGGGGAATACAACAAGCACAACACTGAAGCTTTCTTT